This T cell receptor beta chain emerged from a study of cytomegalovirus exposure and HLA in healthy donors. Whole-study context: Most genotyped donors, about 81% of around 370, had Caucasian-associated genetic ancestry.

A remark on this clone: Antigen unknown.

In the PCR, 60 Vbeta and 13 Jbeta primers were used. Only in-frame clones appear in the TCRdb table, and some are missing; sequencing was by immunoSEQ multiplex PCR. The table shows roughly 150,000 clones, with approximately 83% occurring only once. Study outcomes and limitations: Cytomegalovirus-associated status was assigned to approximately 160 TCR beta chains. Under in vitro conditions, a few CMV-associated chains were confirmed as specific for CMV antigens.

The CDR3 consists of 15 residues. Germline V lookup: CDR1 SNHLY, CDR2 FYNNEI. The J segment lost 0 bases and the V segment lost 7 bases, leaving 5 bases of the junction unmatched. Specimen: PBMCs. This clonotype was obtained from a male donor in good health and CMV-seronegative. V usage is TRBV2 and J usage is TRBJ1-2, with 10 bases identical to TRBD1. This chain's CDR3 is CASNRGQGANYGYTF. The DNA for the CDR3 is TGTGCCAGCAACAGAGGACAGGGGGCTAACTATGGCTACACCTTC.